This TCR beta chain was sequenced for a study of CD8+ T cells in alopecia areata. Broader study findings: Clonality in lesional scalp, especially alopecia totalis/universalis, exceeded that of normal scalp.

This CDR3 has 14 residues. Per germline, CDR1 SQVTM and CDR2 ANQGSEA. V shed 2 bases and J shed 5 bases, with 13 bases lying between them. As for this clone: Its antigen remains unknown.

Reverse transcribed after extraction, RNA yielded cDNA as the sequencing template. Assay used: immunoSEQ multiplex PCR; TCRdb lists only in-frame clones, some missing. This sample carries approximately 89,000 clones, 35% to 50% of them seen once, and the ten largest clones take 0.79%. The clonotype comes from a human donor with alopecia areata. The chain employs TRBV29-1 and TRBJ2-1; D is ambiguous. Sequenced input: CD4+ T cells sorted from blood. CDR3 bases: TGCAGCGTTGAAAAGATTAGGCTTCACAATGAGCAGTTCTTC. Translated: CSVEKIRLHNEQFF.